The 24 T cell receptor beta chains reported below all come from one sample, sequenced in a study of cytomegalovirus exposure and HLA in healthy donors. The primer mix had 60 Vbeta and 13 Jbeta primers. TCRdb's copy holds only in-frame clones and misses some; the assay was immunoSEQ multiplex PCR. The data contain just over 95,000 clones, just under 80% of them seen just once; the ten biggest clones take up 4.1%. Material: PBMCs. Receptor source: a woman aged 40 to 55 in good health and CMV-seropositive.

This chain connects TRBV28 to TRBJ2-7; 7 bases are a match to TRBD2. Germline V lookup: CDR1 MDHEN, CDR2 SYDVKM. The trim removed 8 bases at V and 0 bases at J, leaving 7 bases unmatched. This CDR3 has 14 amino acids. CDR3 sequence reads: CASHTGTISYEQYF. The CDR3 coding sequence is TGTGCCAGCCACACCGGGACTATCTCCTACGAGCAGTACTTC. Full variable domain (outside the CDR3, taken from reference TRBV28 and TRBJ2-7): DVKVTQSSRYLVKRTGEKVFLECVQDMDHENMFWYRQDPGLGLRLIYFSYDVKMKEKGDIPEGYSVSREKKERFSLILESASTNQTSMYLCASHTGTISYEQYFGPGTRLTVT.

The chain recombines TRBV29-1 with TRBJ1-1, with 11 bases matching TRBD1. With 4 bases clipped from V and 0 bases from J, the junction kept 4 bases outside the gene matches. Per the germline V gene, CDR1 is SQVTM and CDR2 is ANQGSEA. CDR3 length equals 15 residues. DNA for the CDR3: TGCAGCGTTGGGGGGACAGGGGGTATGAACACTGAAGCTTTCTTT. It specifies CSVGGTGGMNTEAFF. Full variable domain (outside the CDR3, taken from reference TRBV29-1 and TRBJ1-1): SAVISQKPSRDICQRGTSLTIQCQVDSQVTMMFWYRQQPGQSLTLIATANQGSEATYESGFVIDKFPISRPNLTFSTLTVSNMSPEDSSIYLCSVGGTGGMNTEAFFGQGTRLTVV.

The chain combines TRBV19 with TRBJ1-2; 11 bases match TRBD1. CDR3 length: 17 residues. CDR1 and CDR2 from the germline V gene are LNHDA and SQIVND (reference sequence). The trim removed 4 bases at V and 2 bases at J, leaving 9 bases unmatched. CDR3 DNA: TGTGCCAGTAGTAATTCACTACGGACAGGGGGCAACTATGGCTACACCTTC. As protein: CASSNSLRTGGNYGYTF.

The chain recombines TRBV7-3 with TRBJ1-1; TRBD1 matches 8 bases. The V and J ends lost 5 bases and 7 bases, in that order; junction bases with no gene match: 9. This CDR3 spans 14 amino acids. Germline-derived CDR1 and CDR2 are SGHTA and FQGTGA. CDR3 region: CASSPGGDEIEAFF. The CDR3 DNA follows: TGTGCCAGCAGCCCAGGGGGCGACGAGATTGAAGCTTTCTTT.

J is TRBJ2-1 and V is TRBV5-1; 7 positions match TRBD2. CDR3 length: 13 residues. J was trimmed by 6 bases and V by 4 bases; bases with no gene match: 4. Germline V lookup: CDR1 SGHRS, CDR2 YFSETQ. CDR3 in amino acids: CASSALATNEQFF. In nucleotides, the CDR3 is TGCGCCAGCAGCGCACTAGCGACCAATGAGCAGTTCTTC.

This rearrangement joins TRBV6-5 to TRBJ1-2; 7 bases map to TRBD1. The CDR3 extends over 14 amino acids. V was clipped by 5 bases and J by 8 bases; unmatched bases: 11. The germline V gene encodes CDR1 MNHEY and CDR2 SVGAGI. This CDR3 is CASSIQGPGVGYTF. The CDR3 DNA sequence: TGTGCCAGCAGTATACAGGGGCCTGGGGTCGGCTACACCTTC.

The V call is TRBV28, the J call TRBJ2-7, with TRBD2 matching 7 bases. The CDR3 sequence is 16 residues long. V shed 1 base and J 0 bases; nucleotides not matched to a gene: 6. Germline loops: CDR1 MDHEN, CDR2 SYDVKM. CDR3 bases: TGTGCCAGCAGTTTATTGGGACTACCAGTCTCCTACGAGCAGTACTTC. Encoded protein: CASSLLGLPVSYEQYF.

The V and J genes are TRBV19 and TRBJ1-2, with no clear D. This CDR3 contains 15 residues. Trimming cost V 1 base and J 2 bases, with 11 bases left between them. Per the germline V gene, CDR1 is LNHDA and CDR2 is SQIVND (reference sequence). CDR3 in DNA: TGTGCCAGTAGTATAGGAGTAACGGGGAACTATGGCTACACCTTC. Its translation is CASSIGVTGNYGYTF.

The CDR3 spells CAWSYRGRSLLNQPQHF. For the CDR3, the DNA is TGTGCCTGGAGTTACAGGGGCCGATCACTTCTCAATCAGCCCCAGCATTTT. This chain connects TRBV30 to TRBJ1-5, with 7 bases matching TRBD1. Looked up from germline, CDR1 is GTSNPN and CDR2 is SVGIG (reference sequence). Unmatched junction bases numbered 13, after V lost 2 bases and J lost 3 bases. CDR3 length: 17 residues.

The chain uses TRBV29-1 and TRBJ2-3; D is ambiguous. The CDR3 consists of 12 residues. The V gene lost 6 bases and the J gene lost 0 bases, with 7 bases spanning the gap. The V gene's germline CDR1 is SQVTM and CDR2 ANQGSEA. The CDR3 bases are TGCAGCGTCCCGTCTAGCACAGATACGCAGTATTTT. It translates to CSVPSSTDTQYF.

This rearrangement joins TRBV6-1 to TRBJ1-5, with D tentatively TRBD1 (6 bases). Germline-derived CDR1 and CDR2 are MNHNS and SASEGT. Trimming left V 5 bases short and J 4 bases short, with 9 bases between. This CDR3 is 13 amino acids long. Here the CDR3 DNA reads TGTGCCAGCAGTACGGACAGAAATCAGCCCCAGCATTTT. Its protein product is CASSTDRNQPQHF.

The table lists this clone with a few counts. The chain employs TRBV7-9 and TRBJ2-5; 10 bases align to TRBD2. CDR1 and CDR2 from the germline V gene are SEHNR and FQNEAQ (reference sequence). The CDR3 has 13 residues. The trim removed 5 bases at V and 4 bases at J, leaving 1 base unmatched. Here the CDR3 reads CASSASGGETQYF. The CDR3 DNA follows: TGTGCCAGCAGCGCTAGCGGGGGAGAGACCCAGTACTTC.

This clone was counted a few times. The genes are TRBV4-2 and TRBJ2-7; 9 positions match TRBD2. Germline-derived CDR1 and CDR2 are LGHNA and YNFKEQ. With 1 base clipped from V and 2 bases from J, the junction kept 6 bases outside the gene matches. The CDR3 runs to 16 residues. This CDR3 is CASSQGLADQAYEQYF. In nucleotides, the CDR3 is TGTGCCAGCAGCCAAGGACTAGCGGACCAAGCCTACGAGCAGTACTTC.

This clone was seen more than once but under ten times. V and J are TRBV29-1 and TRBJ1-2; TRBD1 is a possible D gene (6 bases). In germline, CDR1 is SQVTM, CDR2 ANQGSEA. The CDR3 is 18 residues long. Between the trimmed V and J ends, which lost 6 bases and 3 bases, there was a span of 29 bases. The CDR3 spells CSVNLIVGQSYKDYGYTF. The CDR3 region has the DNA TGCAGCGTCAATCTTATAGTTGGACAGTCTTATAAGGACTATGGCTACACCTTC.

V usage is TRBV19 and J usage is TRBJ1-5, with a tentative D call TRBD1 (6 bases). Germline V gene sequence: CDR1 LNHDA, CDR2 SQIVND (reference sequence). The V end was cut by 6 bases, the J end by 4 bases, with 7 bases between. This CDR3 spans 12 amino acids. This chain's CDR3 is CASRQGNQPQHF. The CDR3 coding sequence is TGTGCCAGTAGACAGGGTAATCAGCCCCAGCATTTT.

The DNA for the CDR3 is TGCGCCAGCAGCTTGGAAGGGAGCGGGAGGGAGCAGTTCTTC. It specifies CASSLEGSGREQFF. V and J are TRBV5-1 and TRBJ2-1; 9 positions match TRBD2. Germline lookup yields CDR1 SGHRS and CDR2 YFSETQ. Trimming at V came to 0 bases and at J to 10 bases, leaving 5 bases not matched to a gene. This CDR3 contains 14 residues.

This chain links TRBV5-1 with TRBJ2-1, with TRBD2 matching over 7 bases. This CDR3 is 15 amino acids long. Germline-derived CDR1 and CDR2 are SGHRS and YFSETQ. The V and J ends lost 4 bases and 10 bases, in that order; junction bases with no gene match: 14. DNA of the CDR3: TGCGCCAGCAGCGTCGAGACTAGCCAGTCCGCCGAGCAGTTCTTC. It encodes CASSVETSQSAEQFF. Using reference TRBV5-1 and TRBJ2-1 for the parts outside the CDR3, the full variable domain is KAGVTQTPRYLIKTRGQQVTLSCSPISGHRSVSWYQQTPGQGLQFLFEYFSETQRNKGNFPGRFSGRQFSNSRSEMNVSTLELGDSALYLCASSVETSQSAEQFFGPGTRLTVL.

This chain uses TRBV10-1 with TRBJ1-5; 7 positions agree with TRBD1. V was clipped by 0 bases and J by 4 bases; unmatched bases: 9. The length of the CDR3 is 17 residues. CDR1 is WNHNN and CDR2 is SYGVQD in the germline V gene (reference sequence). The CDR3 loop reads CASSESPTGLRNQPQHF. CDR3 nucleotides: TGCGCCAGCAGTGAGTCCCCGACAGGGCTACGGAATCAGCCCCAGCATTTT.

The gene calls are TRBV6-5 and TRBJ2-5, with D tentatively TRBD2 (7 bases). Germline CDR1 MNHEY, CDR2 SVGAGI. Trimming pared 0 bases from V and 3 bases from J, leaving 11 bases between. The CDR3 is 15 residues long. The DNA for the CDR3 is TGTGCCAGCAGTTACTCAGGGGGGGCTGAAGAGACCCAGTACTTC. Translation: CASSYSGGAEETQYF.

The J gene is TRBJ2-5, the V gene TRBV4-2; the D gene is possibly TRBD2 (6 bases). Looked up from germline, CDR1 is LGHNA and CDR2 is YNFKEQ. V was pared by 2 bases and J by 5 bases, with 12 bases between. The CDR3 has 14 residues. The DNA of the CDR3 is TGTGCCAGCAGCCAACCCGGGAGTGGGGAGACCCAGTACTTC. Protein sequence: CASSQPGSGETQYF.

The chain combines TRBV6-4 with TRBJ2-3; 10 bases agree with TRBD1. In germline, CDR1 is MRHNA, CDR2 SNTAGT. The junction had 4 bases not matched to a gene; V was cut back by 3 bases and J by 4 bases. CDR3 length equals 15 residues. CDR3 region: CASSEGTGEADTQYF. CDR3 bases: TGTGCCAGCAGTGAAGGGACAGGGGAAGCAGATACGCAGTATTTT.

This chain joins TRBV12-5 and TRBJ2-5, with 8 bases lining up with TRBD2. The V gene's germline CDR1 is LGHNT and CDR2 FRNRAP. J lost 4 bases, V lost 2 bases, and 6 bases had no gene match. The CDR3 spans 15 residues. The CDR3 nucleotides are TGTGCTAGTGGTTTGTCCGGGAGGGATAGAGAGACCCAGTACTTC. It translates to CASGLSGRDRETQYF. The variable domain in full, completed from reference TRBV12-5 and TRBJ2-5, reads DARVTQTPRHKVTEMGQEVTMRCQPILGHNTVFWYRQTMMQGLELLAYFRNRAPLDDSGMPKDRFSAEMPDATLATLKIQPSEPRDSAVYFCASGLSGRDRETQYFGPGTRLLVL.

The chain is built from TRBV15 and TRBJ1-6; D perhaps matches TRBD1 (5 bases). Trimming took 0 bases from V and 6 from J, leaving 9 bases between them. The CDR3 has 15 residues. Germline V CDR1 and CDR2: LNHNV, YYDKDF (reference sequence). The CDR3 coding sequence is TGTGCCACCAGCAGAGATTTGGGGGGTAATTCACCCCTCCACTTT. Translating it yields CATSRDLGGNSPLHF.

In the case of this clone: Within the sample, other DNA sequences also encode this same CDR3. V usage is TRBV6-5 and J usage is TRBJ1-2; 8 bases are shared with TRBD1. This CDR3 has 14 amino acids. Trimming took 5 bases from V and 6 from J; bases not matched to a gene: 8. CDR1 and CDR2 (germline): MNHEY, SVGAGI. CDR3 nucleotide sequence: TGTGCCAGCAGTCCCCCTGCAGGGGGCAATGGCTACACCTTC. It codes for CASSPPAGGNGYTF.